This T cell receptor (beta chain) was sequenced for a study of blood T cell repertoires in COVID-19. Across the whole study: Donors in the United States, Italy and Spain gave samples during acute or convalescent COVID-19. Sources were T cells, B-cell-depleted T cells, or PBMCs; the material itself was cDNA or gDNA.

Study processing details: Cell counts per sample came from amplifying reference gene primers. Using immunoSEQ multiplex PCR, the repertoire was profiled, and TCRdb retains in-frame clones only, with some absent. D and trimming were read from the DNA, whereas the V and J calls and clone size are those reported in that table. The table lists 250,000 to 350,000 clones, about 82% of them singletons. V lost 2 bases to trimming and J lost 1 base; unmatched junction nucleotides: 14. CDR3 length equals 19 residues. Germline assignment: CDR1 MNHEY and CDR2 SMNVEV (reference sequence). The sequenced sample was peripheral blood. V usage is TRBV27 and J usage is TRBJ1-5; 7 bases agree with TRBD1. The sequence was obtained from a woman between 50 and 59 years old with acute or convalescent COVID-19. The CDR3 DNA reads TGTGCCAGCAGTTTACGAGTCCCGGACAGGTTCCTGAGCAATCAGCCCCAGCATTTT. Its translation: CASSLRVPDRFLSNQPQHF.